This T cell receptor (beta chain) was captured by sequencing in a study of T-cell memory formation after mild COVID-19. As for the study in general: Clusters of TCRs were largely donor specific.

The CDR3 is 13 amino acids. V was clipped by 5 bases and J by 5 bases; unmatched bases: 4. Study-wide results and limits: Clones that got smaller from day 15 to 85 had even CD4/CD8, while clones growing later tipped toward CD4+. Contracting CD4+ clones were located mainly in CM and EM, and CD8+ clones in EMRA.

Note on this clonotype: Antigen: not known.

Constant-segment primers served in 5'RACE that generated TCR alpha and TCR beta cDNA libraries bearing sample barcodes and UMIs. TCRdb re-derived calls from the 5' RACE reads in MiXCR, one entry per CDR3 protein. Of 250,000 to 300,000 distinct CDR3 sequences detected, roughly 15% appear once; the ten largest clones hold roughly 22%. The chain has TRBV12-3 or TRBV12-4 and TRBJ2-5, with 8 bases matching TRBD1. The sample taken for sequencing was PBMCs or a T cell subset sorted from them (not recorded which). This clonotype was obtained from a man in his late teens or twenties who had mild COVID-19 (a few samples of this study predate the infection). Cell type and time point are not known. The CDR3 sequence: CASSLRDRETQYF. The CDR3, as DNA: TGTGCCAGCAGTCTCCGGGACAGGGAGACCCAGTACTTC.